This TCR beta chain was observed in a study of T-cell reconstitution after alpha-beta-depleted transplantation in children. General study results and limits: At one year after transplant, newly produced T cells mostly accounted for T-cell counts and diversity. The study reportedly traced alpha-beta T cells about two months after transplant to several hundred expanded graft clones.

As it was prepared, the TCRbeta library received unique molecular identifiers. MiXCR, applied by TCRdb to the PCR reads, yields one record per CDR3 protein. Of tens of thousands of distinct CDR3 sequences listed, 44% are singletons. The CDR3 is 16 amino acids. Germline V gene sequence: CDR1 LNHNV, CDR2 YYDKDF (reference sequence). Trimming removed 2 bases from V and 0 bases from J, with 13 bases in between. Worth noting for this clonotype: Its specificity is not known.

This sequence joins TRBV15 and TRBJ1-2; no reliable D call. The receptor was derived from a male patient aged 5 to 17 who had a stem cell transplant for acute lymphoblastic leukemia, so the T cells may come from the graft donor. Source: PBMCs, mostly from graft donor cells, taken 360 days after TCRalphabeta/CD19-depleted stem cell transplant. CDR3 in amino acids: CATSRPQLTANYGYTF. CDR3 coding DNA: TGTGCCACCAGCAGACCCCAATTGACTGCTAACTATGGCTACACCTTC.